Listed below are T cell receptor beta chains from one sample, sequenced in a study of T cell responses to AZD1222 COVID-19 vaccine. Generated by immunoSEQ multiplex PCR, the TCRdb table keeps only in-frame clones and is missing some. The sample consists of around 200,000 clones, almost 90% of them appearing once. The sample here was peripheral blood, taken on day 0 of AZD1222 vaccination. These receptor sequences come from an adult in good health. Both conserved end residues are part of each CDR3. The order of the fields is J gene, D gene, clone size, V gene, CDR3 DNA, CDR3 protein. D genes are given only for firm matches. Some rows mark clone size as missing; the rest say once, few, many or name a class of expanded clone.

j_gene: TRBJ2-7; d_gene: -; abundance: -; v_gene: TRBV28; CDR3nt: TGTGCCAGCAGTTTAAGGGGCGAGCAGTACTTC; CDR3aa: CASSLRGEQYF
j_gene: TRBJ1-2; d_gene: -; abundance: -; v_gene: TRBV4-3; CDR3nt: TGCGCCAGCAGCCCTGGAGGTACCTATGGCTACACCTTC; CDR3aa: CASSPGGTYGYTF
j_gene: TRBJ1-1; d_gene: -; abundance: -; v_gene: TRBV18; CDR3nt: TGTGCCAGCTCACCGAACAGCAACACTGAAGCTTTCTTT; CDR3aa: CASSPNSNTEAFF
j_gene: TRBJ2-3; d_gene: -; abundance: -; v_gene: TRBV7-6; CDR3nt: TGTGCCAGCAGCTTTAGCGGAGTTCGGGATACGCAGTATTTT; CDR3aa: CASSFSGVRDTQYF
j_gene: TRBJ2-5; d_gene: -; abundance: once; v_gene: TRBV7-9; CDR3nt: TGTGCCAGCACCCTTTGGGGGGAAGAGACCCAGTACTTC; CDR3aa: CASTLWGEETQYF
j_gene: TRBJ2-1; d_gene: TRBD2; abundance: -; v_gene: TRBV9; CDR3nt: TGTGCCAGCAGCGTCGGACTAGCGGTAGATAGGAGCTCCTACAATGAGCAGTTCTTC; CDR3aa: CASSVGLAVDRSSYNEQFF
j_gene: TRBJ2-2; d_gene: -; abundance: -; v_gene: TRBV5-4; CDR3nt: TGTGCCAGCAGCTTGGTGGGGGCTCACACCGGGGAGCTGTTTTTT; CDR3aa: CASSLVGAHTGELFF
j_gene: TRBJ1-2; d_gene: -; abundance: few; v_gene: TRBV7-2; CDR3nt: TGTGCCAGCAGCCTCCTTGGAGCTAACTATGGCTACACCTTC; CDR3aa: CASSLLGANYGYTF
j_gene: TRBJ1-3; d_gene: -; abundance: -; v_gene: TRBV7-2; CDR3nt: TGTGCCAGCAGCTTAGAGGGCCACACAAGCTCTGGAAACACCATATATTTT; CDR3aa: CASSLEGHTSSGNTIYF
j_gene: TRBJ2-2; d_gene: -; abundance: once; v_gene: TRBV4-3; CDR3nt: TGCGCCAGCAGCCCCGAGCCACTAGTAGCCGGGGAGCTGTTTTTT; CDR3aa: CASSPEPLVAGELFF
j_gene: TRBJ1-1; d_gene: -; abundance: -; v_gene: TRBV7-2; CDR3nt: TGTGCCAGCAGCCCCGTAGGGATGGGGCCTAACACTGAAGCTTTCTTT; CDR3aa: CASSPVGMGPNTEAFF
j_gene: TRBJ1-3; d_gene: -; abundance: -; v_gene: TRBV11-2; CDR3nt: TGTGCCAGCAGCTTGGCTTTCCCCGGAAACACCATATATTTT; CDR3aa: CASSLAFPGNTIYF
j_gene: TRBJ2-7; d_gene: TRBD1; abundance: -; v_gene: TRBV6-5; CDR3nt: TGTGCCAGCAGTTACTCCAGACAGGGTTCCTACGAGCAGTACTTC; CDR3aa: CASSYSRQGSYEQYF
j_gene: TRBJ1-1; d_gene: -; abundance: -; v_gene: TRBV14; CDR3nt: TGTGCCAGCAGCCCTCGGCAGGAATTAGCTGAAGCTTTCTTT; CDR3aa: CASSPRQELAEAFF
j_gene: TRBJ1-6; d_gene: -; abundance: -; v_gene: TRBV3-1/TRBV3-2; CDR3nt: TGTGCCAGCAGCCAAGTTGAGGGGAATTCACCCCTCCACTTT; CDR3aa: CASSQVEGNSPLHF
j_gene: TRBJ1-2; d_gene: -; abundance: -; v_gene: TRBV28; CDR3nt: TGTGCCAGCAGTTCCCCAGCGGGGGGGGACGGCTATGGCTACACCTTC; CDR3aa: CASSSPAGGDGYGYTF
j_gene: TRBJ1-1; d_gene: -; abundance: -; v_gene: TRBV5-4; CDR3nt: TGTGCCAGCAGCTTGGCAGGAAACATGAACACTGAAGCTTTCTTT; CDR3aa: CASSLAGNMNTEAFF